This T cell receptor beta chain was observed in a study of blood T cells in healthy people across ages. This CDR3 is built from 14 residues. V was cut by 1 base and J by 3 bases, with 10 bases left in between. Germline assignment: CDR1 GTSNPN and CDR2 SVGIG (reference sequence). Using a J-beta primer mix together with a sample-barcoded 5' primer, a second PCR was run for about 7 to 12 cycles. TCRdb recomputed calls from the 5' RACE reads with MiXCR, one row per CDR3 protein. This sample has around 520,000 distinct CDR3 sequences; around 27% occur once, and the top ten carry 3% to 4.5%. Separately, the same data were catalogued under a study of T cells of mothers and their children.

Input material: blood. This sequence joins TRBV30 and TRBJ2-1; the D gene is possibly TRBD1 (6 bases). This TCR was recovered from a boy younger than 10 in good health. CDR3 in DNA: TGTGCCTGGAGTGCCCAGGGGCTCTACAATGAGCAGTTCTTC. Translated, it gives CAWSAQGLYNEQFF.